A single sample is the source of the 18 T cell receptor beta chains below, sequenced in a study of CD4+ T cells in melanoma. Data came from immunoSEQ multiplex PCR; TCRdb stores just in-frame clones and leaves some out. Found here are about 140,000 clones, nearly 95% of them singletons; the top ten hold 1.5% to 1.7%. These receptors all come from a human donor with melanoma.

The chain recombines TRBV6-1 with TRBJ1-2, with a possible D match to TRBD1 (6 bases). There are 15 residues in the CDR3. Germline loops: CDR1 MNHNS, CDR2 SASEGT. V lost 6 bases and J lost 4, with 18 bases in between. The CDR3 loop reads CASRTGTSFSYGYTF. CDR3 sequence (DNA): TGTGCCAGCAGGACCGGGACATCTTTCTCCTATGGCTACACCTTC.

The CDR3 nucleotides read TGTGCCAGCAGCTTGGGTTCTGGGGGAAGGGCAACTAATGAAAAACTGTTTTTT. It codes for CASSLGSGGRATNEKLFF. The chain recombines TRBV5-5 with TRBJ1-4, with D possibly matching TRBD1 (5 bases). This CDR3 comprises 18 residues. The ends were cut back, 0 bases at V and 0 bases at J, with 15 bases in the middle. Germline V gene data show CDR1 as SGHKS and CDR2 as YYEKEE (reference sequence). The full variable domain, its missing parts supplied by reference TRBV5-5 and TRBJ1-4, is DAGVTQSPTHLIKTRGQQVTLRCSPISGHKSVSWYQQVLGQGPQFIFQYYEKEERGRGNFPDRFSARQFPNYSSELNVNALLLGDSALYLCASSLGSGGRATNEKLFFGSGTQLSVL.

The CDR3: CASSETGTLGDTQYF. CDR3 in DNA: TGCGCCAGCAGCGAGACAGGGACCCTCGGGGATACGCAGTATTTT. V gene TRBV4-1 combines with J gene TRBJ2-3; 7 bases fit TRBD1. Germline CDR1 reads MGHRA; CDR2 reads YSYEKL. J lost 6 bases, V lost 5 bases, and 11 bases had no gene match. The CDR3 loop spans 15 amino acids.

The V call is TRBV7-9, the J call TRBJ2-1; D remains unclear. Germline CDR1 is SEHNR and CDR2 is FQNEAQ (reference sequence). V was cut by 1 base and J by 0 bases, with 13 bases left in between. CDR3 length: 17 residues. The CDR3 is CASSLEGKKSSYNEQFF. The CDR3, as DNA: TGTGCCAGCAGCTTAGAAGGGAAGAAGAGCTCCTACAATGAGCAGTTCTTC.

CDR3 in amino acids: CASGKGSYEQYF. The CDR3 DNA reads as TGTGCCAGCGGTAAGGGTTCCTACGAGCAGTACTTC. The chain carries TRBV6-6 and TRBJ2-7, with D uncertain. The length of the CDR3 is 12 residues. CDR1 and CDR2 (germline): MNHNY, SVGAGI (reference sequence). Trimming removed 8 bases at V and 1 base at J, with 9 bases between.

This clone was recorded only once. This chain connects TRBV19 to TRBJ1-6, with a possible D match to TRBD1 (6 bases). CDR1 LNHDA and CDR2 SQIVND come from the germline V gene (reference sequence). The V and J ends lost 6 bases and 0 bases respectively, with 12 bases between them. There are 16 residues in the CDR3. The chain's CDR3 is CASRRGKGSYNSPLHF. In DNA form, the CDR3 reads TGTGCCAGTAGAAGGGGGAAGGGCTCCTATAATTCACCCCTCCACTTT.

The rearrangement uses TRBV7-9 and TRBJ1-6; the D is unclear. V shed 1 base and J shed 8 bases, with 6 bases lying between them. CDR1 is SEHNR, CDR2 FQNEAQ, per germline (reference sequence). This CDR3 region has 13 residues. As DNA, the CDR3 is TGTGCCAGCAGCTTAGTCGAGGATTCACCCCTCCACTTT. It codes for CASSLVEDSPLHF.

The chain has TRBV7-8 and TRBJ1-1; D ambiguous. The CDR3 has 17 amino acids. Germline CDR1 reads SGHVS; CDR2 reads FQNEAQ. Trimming stripped 9 bases from V and 4 bases from J, with 27 bases between. DNA of the CDR3: TGTGCCAGTGATTGGTCTGTGAACCTCCGGAAGAGCACTGAAGCTTTCTTT. Its translation is CASDWSVNLRKSTEAFF.

The rearrangement uses TRBV18 and TRBJ2-5; D gene unclear. Looked up from germline, CDR1 is KGHSH and CDR2 is LQKENI. The CDR3 sequence is 13 residues long. With 3 bases removed from V and 5 bases from J, the gap between germline ends came to 10 bases. As DNA, the CDR3 is TGTGCCAGCTCACCTACAGTGTTGGAGACCCAGTACTTC. Amino acid sequence: CASSPTVLETQYF.

The chain employs TRBV20-1 and TRBJ2-1; D gene unclear. Trimming cost V 3 bases and J 9 bases, with 9 bases left between them. In germline, CDR1 is DFQATT, CDR2 SNEGSKA (reference sequence). The length of the CDR3 is 11 residues. In nucleotides, the CDR3 is TGCAGTGCTAGTCCCGGCTTTGAGCAGTTCTTC. This translates into CSASPGFEQFF.

The chain joins TRBV7-3 to TRBJ1-2; TRBD1 matches at 8 bases. The CDR3 has 15 amino acids. V dropped 0 bases and J dropped 8; count of bases not matched to a gene: 8. Germline loops: CDR1 SGHTA, CDR2 FQGTGA. CDR3 loop: CASSLTGYRGDGYTF. The CDR3 nucleotides are TGTGCCAGCAGCTTAACTGGATACAGGGGGGACGGCTACACCTTC. The whole variable domain, filled in from reference TRBV7-3 and TRBJ1-2, reads GAGVSQTPSNKVTEKGKYVELRCDPISGHTALYWYRQSLGQGPEFLIYFQGTGAADDSGLPNDRFFAVRPEGSVSTLKIQRTERGDSAVYLCASSLTGYRGDGYTFGSGTRLTVV.

The rearrangement links TRBV6-5 to TRBJ2-7; possible D gene TRBD2, 5 bases. Between the trimmed V and J ends, which lost 5 bases and 0 bases, there was a span of 11 bases. The CDR3 is 14 residues long. Per germline, CDR1 MNHEY and CDR2 SVGAGI. The CDR3 bases are TGTGCCAGCAGTCTAGACACTAGCTCCTACGAGCAGTACTTC. This gives the protein CASSLDTSSYEQYF.

V is TRBV5-1 and J is TRBJ1-1; tentative D call: TRBD1 (5 bases). Germline V gene data show CDR1 as SGHRS and CDR2 as YFSETQ. V lost 4 bases, J lost 3 bases, and 13 bases lay in between. The CDR3 has 14 amino acids. CDR3 in DNA: TGCGCCAGCAGCAAAACAGGTTCCCACACTGAAGCTTTCTTT. Residues: CASSKTGSHTEAFF.

This chain links TRBV5-1 with TRBJ1-1; tentatively, D is TRBD1 (6 bases). Per the germline V gene, CDR1 is SGHRS and CDR2 is YFSETQ. This CDR3 has 14 residues. V lost 1 base and J 4 bases, leaving 11 bases between the germline ends. CDR3 sequence (DNA): TGCGCCAGCAGCTTGCGGGGGCGAATCACTGAAGCTTTCTTT. Residues: CASSLRGRITEAFF.

Only one count was recorded for this clone. The J gene is TRBJ2-3, the V gene TRBV9, with D possibly being TRBD2 (5 bases). Trimming left V 3 bases short and J 3 bases short, with 20 bases between. CDR3 length: 17 amino acids. CDR1 SGDLS and CDR2 YYNGEE come from the germline V gene. In nucleotides, the CDR3 is TGTGCCAGCAGCGGGGTCGACCCCTTCGGACTTACAGATACGCAGTATTTT. Amino acid sequence: CASSGVDPFGLTDTQYF.

V and J are TRBV4-2 and TRBJ1-3; D may be TRBD1 (5 bases). The CDR3 loop spans 15 amino acids. Trimming stripped 1 base from V and 8 bases from J, with 15 bases between. Germline-derived CDR1 and CDR2 are LGHNA and YNFKEQ. CDR3: CASSQVWQGGDTIYF. The CDR3 DNA reads TGTGCCAGCAGCCAAGTCTGGCAGGGAGGGGACACCATATATTTT.

The chain links TRBV2 to TRBJ1-5; D gene uncertain. V was clipped by 3 bases and J by 4 bases, with 7 bases between them. Germline loops: CDR1 SNHLY, CDR2 FYNNEI. This CDR3 has 13 amino acids. The CDR3 region is CASSEAVNQPQHF. As DNA, the CDR3 is TGTGCCAGCAGTGAGGCAGTTAATCAGCCCCAGCATTTT.

The chain carries TRBV5-1 and TRBJ1-4; TRBD1 matches at 7 bases. After removal of 4 bases from V and 1 base from J, the junction contained 4 bases not matched to a gene. Germline V gives CDR1 SGHRS, CDR2 YFSETQ. The CDR3 is 15 residues long. CDR3 region: CASSLGDRTNEKLFF. The CDR3 DNA reads TGCGCCAGCAGCCTGGGGGACAGAACTAATGAAAAACTGTTTTTT.